The 16 T cell receptor beta chains listed next were all sequenced from one sample in a study of T cells after yellow fever vaccination (dated by TCRdb to between 2017 and 2020). This sample's treatment or condition label indicates: live attenuated yellow fever vaccine strain. Libraries were made using 5' RACE. The sequencer was an Illumina HiSeq 2500. TCRdb ran its own pipeline on the public reads, namely fastp trimming at Q25 and MiXCR clone calling, and kept in-frame beta chains. Here each entry gathers all rows of one CDR3 protein and keeps the most common genes and DNA. A total of about 29,000 distinct CDR3 sequences appear in this sample, about 5% of them only once. The top ten clones comprise under 50% of the sample. This specimen consisted of CD8+ T cells sorted from PBMCs, obtained 10 days after the yellow fever booster vaccination. These receptors all come from a man aged 25 to 45 who received the YFV17D yellow fever vaccine.

This clonotype was observed at least ten times. The chain joins TRBV25-1 to TRBJ1-4; D remains ambiguous. The CDR3 has 16 residues. The ends were cut back, 5 bases at V and 0 bases at J, with 13 bases in the middle. Germline lookup yields CDR1 MGHDK and CDR2 SYGVNS. The CDR3 is CASSSQNMPTNEKLFF. CDR3 nucleotide sequence: TGTGCCAGCAGTTCCCAAAATATGCCAACTAATGAAAAACTGTTTTTT. Combining the CDR3 with reference TRBV25-1 and TRBJ1-4 gives the whole variable domain EADIYQTPRYLVIGTGKKITLECSQTMGHDKMYWYQQDPGMELHLIHYSYGVNSTEKGDLSSESTVSRIRTEHFPLTLESARPSHTSQYLCASSSQNMPTNEKLFFGSGTQLSVL.

This clonotype was counted many times. This rearrangement joins TRBV4-3 to TRBJ1-6; no definite D call. This CDR3 region has 17 residues. Germline-derived CDR1 and CDR2 are LGHNA and YSLEER. The V end was cut by 0 bases, the J end by 0 bases, with 9 bases between. The CDR3 loop reads CASSQEVESSYNSPLHF. DNA for the CDR3: TGCGCCAGCAGCCAAGAGGTGGAAAGCTCCTATAATTCACCCCTCCACTTT.

In this sample, this clonotype turned up many times. The rearrangement joins TRBV4-3 to TRBJ2-2; D unresolved. The CDR3 runs to 14 residues. The ends were cut back, 3 bases at V and 2 bases at J, with 7 bases in the middle. The germline V gene has CDR1 LGHNA and CDR2 YSLEER. This CDR3 is CASSQLINTGELFF. CDR3 bases: TGCGCCAGCAGCCAGCTGATAAACACCGGGGAGCTGTTTTTT.

This clonotype appeared a few times. V and J are TRBV28 and TRBJ2-5; D is perhaps TRBD2 (6 bases). Trimming shortened V by 1 base and J by 1 base, and 13 bases separated the two germline ends. The CDR3 covers 16 residues. Germline V gene data show CDR1 as MDHEN and CDR2 as SYDVKM. The CDR3 sequence is CASSLFSRGIQETQYF. The CDR3 region has the DNA TGTGCCAGCAGTTTATTTTCGCGGGGAATCCAAGAGACCCAGTACTTC.

This clonotype was seen repeatedly, ten times or more. The chain joins TRBV4-3 to TRBJ2-7; TRBD1 is a possible D gene (5 bases). CDR3 length: 16 residues. V was pared by 0 bases and J by 1 base, with 13 bases between. CDR1 and CDR2 from the germline V gene are LGHNA and YSLEER. In nucleotides, the CDR3 is TGCGCCAGCAGCCAAGACGGTCAGGGTCCATCCTACGAGCAGTACTTC. It specifies CASSQDGQGPSYEQYF.

This clonotype has at least ten counts. V and J are TRBV6-5 and TRBJ2-3, with D maybe TRBD1 (6 bases). The germline CDR1 and CDR2 sequences are MNHEY and SVGAGI. The CDR3 has 14 residues. V was shortened by 6 bases and J by 5 bases, with 15 bases between the two germline ends. In DNA, the CDR3 is TGTGCCAGCAGGCTAACGGGACAAATAGATACGCAGTATTTT. Translated: CASRLTGQIDTQYF.

The chain joins TRBV5-1 to TRBJ2-7; D may be TRBD1 or TRBD2 (6 bases each). The CDR3 loop spans 16 amino acids. Trimming took 4 bases from V and 2 from J, leaving 19 bases between them. CDR1 SGHRS and CDR2 YFSETQ come from the germline V gene. Written as DNA, the CDR3 is TGCGCCAGCAGCCAAACCCCAGGGGAGGTCCCCTACGAGCAGTACTTC. The encoded protein is CASSQTPGEVPYEQYF. Drawing the rest from reference TRBV5-1 and TRBJ2-7, the complete variable domain is KAGVTQTPRYLIKTRGQQVTLSCSPISGHRSVSWYQQTPGQGLQFLFEYFSETQRNKGNFPGRFSGRQFSNSRSEMNVSTLELGDSALYLCASSQTPGEVPYEQYFGPGTRLTVT.

This clonotype was counted at least ten times. V usage is TRBV9 and J usage is TRBJ2-3; no reliable D call. From germline, CDR1 is SGDLS and CDR2 YYNGEE. The ends were cut back, 3 bases at V and 4 bases at J, with 9 bases in the middle. This CDR3 is 13 amino acids long. CDR3 residues: CASSDLEADTQYF. DNA of the CDR3: TGTGCCAGCAGCGACTTAGAGGCAGATACGCAGTATTTT.

In its sample, this clonotype was seen many times. The CDR3 reads CASAMGPNTEAFF. CDR3 nucleotides: TGTGCCAGTGCCATGGGTCCGAACACTGAAGCTTTCTTT. This chain uses TRBV19 with TRBJ1-1; no reliable D call. CDR1 LNHDA and CDR2 SQIVND come from the germline V gene (reference sequence). The CDR3 extends over 13 amino acids. V dropped 8 bases and J dropped 1 base, with 11 bases sitting between them. Looking up the rest from reference TRBV19 and TRBJ1-1 gives the full variable domain: DGGITQSPKYLFRKEGQNVTLSCEQNLNHDAMYWYRQDPGQGLRLIYYSQIVNDFQKGDIAEGYSVSREKKESFPLTVTSAQKNPTAFYLCASAMGPNTEAFFGQGTRLTVV.

This clonotype was counted ten times or more. V is TRBV2 and J is TRBJ1-2, with D possibly being TRBD1 (6 bases). CDR1 and CDR2 (germline): SNHLY, FYNNEI. The ends were cut back, 10 bases at V and 4 bases at J, with 19 bases in the middle. CDR3 length: 14 residues. The CDR3 DNA follows: TGTGCCAACCCGAAGAAACAGGGAACCTATGGCTACACCTTC. Protein: CANPKKQGTYGYTF.

This clonotype was recorded at least ten times. The chain couples TRBV11-2 to TRBJ2-3; perhaps TRBD1 as D (6 bases). Germline V lookup: CDR1 SGHAT, CDR2 FQNNGV. V lost 5 bases and J 3 bases, leaving 15 bases between the germline ends. This CDR3 region has 15 residues. In DNA, the CDR3 is TGTGCCAGCAGCCCACAGGGAGTCTTTACAGATACGCAGTATTTT. As protein: CASSPQGVFTDTQYF. Looking up the rest from reference TRBV11-2 and TRBJ2-3 gives the full variable domain: EAGVAQSPRYKIIEKRQSVAFWCNPISGHATLYWYQQILGQGPKLLIQFQNNGVVDDSQLPKDRFSAERLKGVDSTLKIQPAKLEDSAVYLCASSPQGVFTDTQYFGPGTRLTVL.

This clonotype appeared many times. V gene TRBV5-1 combines with J gene TRBJ2-5; D uncertain. This CDR3 contains 15 residues. Germline lookup yields CDR1 SGHRS and CDR2 YFSETQ. Trimming took off 0 bases at V and 2 bases at J, with 11 bases between the two ends. The CDR3 protein is CASSLDGQAQETQYF. CDR3 nucleotide sequence: TGCGCCAGCAGCTTGGATGGGCAGGCTCAAGAGACCCAGTACTTC.

At least ten counts were recorded for this clonotype. This chain uses TRBV5-1 with TRBJ2-1; maybe TRBD2 (5 bases). Germline V gives CDR1 SGHRS, CDR2 YFSETQ. Trimming took off 0 bases at V and 0 bases at J, with 16 bases between the two ends. The CDR3 spans 18 residues. The CDR3, as DNA: TGCGCCAGCAGCTTGGATGTTGAGGGTCGGAGCTCCTACAATGAGCAGTTCTTC. Amino acid sequence: CASSLDVEGRSSYNEQFF.

This clonotype was counted ten times or more. The chain is built from TRBV5-6 and TRBJ2-7, with D tentatively TRBD2 (5 bases). Trimming pared 2 bases from V and 0 bases from J, leaving 9 bases between. The CDR3 contains 14 residues. Germline CDR1 is SGHDT and CDR2 is YYEEEE. CDR3 bases: TGTGCCAGCAGCTTTGACGGGAACTCCTACGAGCAGTACTTC. It is translated as CASSFDGNSYEQYF. Full variable domain (missing parts from reference TRBV5-6 and TRBJ2-7): DAGVTQSPTHLIKTRGQQVTLRCSPKSGHDTVSWYQQALGQGPQFIFQYYEEEERQRGNFPDRFSGHQFPNYSSELNVNALLLGDSALYLCASSFDGNSYEQYFGPGTRLTVT.

This clonotype was counted many times. The J gene is TRBJ2-7, the V gene TRBV5-1; 9 nucleotides align to TRBD1. Germline-derived CDR1 and CDR2 are SGHRS and YFSETQ. V lost 4 bases, J lost 7 bases, and 6 bases stayed unmatched. The CDR3 is made up of 13 amino acids. CDR3 sequence (DNA): TGCGCCAGCAGCCAACTGGGACAGGGTGAGCAGTACTTC. Translating gives CASSQLGQGEQYF.

Worth noting for this clonotype: Germline is not matched at one junction end, which may reflect a read error. This chain links TRBV10-1 with TRBJ2-1, with TRBD2 as a possible D gene (5 bases). The germline V gene has CDR1 WNHNN and CDR2 SYGVQD (reference sequence). The CDR3 sequence is 11 residues long. CDR3 DNA sequence: TGCCCCAGCAGTGAGGGTGTAGTGCAGTTCTTC. Translating it yields CPSSEGVVQFF.